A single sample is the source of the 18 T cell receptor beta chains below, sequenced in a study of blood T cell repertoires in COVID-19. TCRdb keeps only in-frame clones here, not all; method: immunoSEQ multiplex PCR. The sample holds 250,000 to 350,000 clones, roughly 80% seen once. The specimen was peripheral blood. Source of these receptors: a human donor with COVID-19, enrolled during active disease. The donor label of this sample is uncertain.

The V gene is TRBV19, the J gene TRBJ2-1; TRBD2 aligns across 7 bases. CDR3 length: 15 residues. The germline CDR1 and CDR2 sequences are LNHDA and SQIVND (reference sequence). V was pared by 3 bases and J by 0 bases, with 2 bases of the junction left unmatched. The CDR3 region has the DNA TGTGCCAGTAGTATCGCGGGAGACTCCTACAATGAGCAGTTCTTC. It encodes CASSIAGDSYNEQFF.

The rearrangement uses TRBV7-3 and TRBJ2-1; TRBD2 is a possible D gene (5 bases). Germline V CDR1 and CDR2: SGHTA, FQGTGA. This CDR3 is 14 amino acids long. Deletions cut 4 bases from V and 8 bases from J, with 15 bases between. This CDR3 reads CASSSMGRRDEQFF. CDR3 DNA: TGTGCCAGCAGCTCCATGGGGAGACGGGATGAGCAGTTCTTC.

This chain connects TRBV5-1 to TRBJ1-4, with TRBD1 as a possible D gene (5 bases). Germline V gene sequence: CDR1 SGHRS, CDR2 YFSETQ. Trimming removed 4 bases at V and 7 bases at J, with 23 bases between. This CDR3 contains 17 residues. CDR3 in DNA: TGCGCCAGCAGCCCTATCCGGGACTCCGGGCCGGGTGAAAAACTGTTTTTT. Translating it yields CASSPIRDSGPGEKLFF.

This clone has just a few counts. For the CDR3, the DNA is TGTGCCAGTAGTATTGGGCTAGCGGGAGGCGATACGCAGTATTTT. This translates into CASSIGLAGGDTQYF. The chain combines TRBV19 with TRBJ2-3; 11 bases match TRBD2. Germline values: CDR1 LNHDA, CDR2 SQIVND (reference sequence). CDR3 length: 15 amino acids. After removal of 3 bases from V and 6 bases from J, the junction contained 5 bases not matched to a gene.

The CDR3 sequence: CASSPEWASGTSYEQYF. The CDR3 DNA reads TGCGCCAGCAGCCCGGAGTGGGCTAGCGGGACTTCCTACGAGCAGTACTTC. The genes are TRBV4-1 and TRBJ2-7; 9 positions match TRBD2. Germline V gene data show CDR1 as MGHRA and CDR2 as YSYEKL. The V and J ends lost 4 bases and 1 base, in that order; junction bases with no gene match: 11. The length of the CDR3 is 17 residues.

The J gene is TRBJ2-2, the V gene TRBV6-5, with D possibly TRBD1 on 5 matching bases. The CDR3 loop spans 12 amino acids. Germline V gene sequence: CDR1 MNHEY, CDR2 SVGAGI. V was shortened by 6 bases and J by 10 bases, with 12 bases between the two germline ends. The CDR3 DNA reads TGTGCCAGCAGCCCCAGGGTAGAGGAGCTGTTTTTT. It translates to CASSPRVEELFF.

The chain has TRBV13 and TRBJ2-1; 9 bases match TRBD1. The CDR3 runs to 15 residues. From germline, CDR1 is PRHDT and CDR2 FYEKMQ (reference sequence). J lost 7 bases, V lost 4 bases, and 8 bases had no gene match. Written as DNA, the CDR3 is TGTGCCAGCAGCTCCGCCGGGACAGGGATAAATGAGCAGTTCTTC. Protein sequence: CASSSAGTGINEQFF.

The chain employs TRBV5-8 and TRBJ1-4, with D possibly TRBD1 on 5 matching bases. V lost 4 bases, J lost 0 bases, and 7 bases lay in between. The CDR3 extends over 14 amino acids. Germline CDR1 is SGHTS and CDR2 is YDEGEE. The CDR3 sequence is CASSRRATNEKLFF. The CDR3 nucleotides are TGTGCCAGCAGCCGCAGGGCAACTAATGAAAAACTGTTTTTT.

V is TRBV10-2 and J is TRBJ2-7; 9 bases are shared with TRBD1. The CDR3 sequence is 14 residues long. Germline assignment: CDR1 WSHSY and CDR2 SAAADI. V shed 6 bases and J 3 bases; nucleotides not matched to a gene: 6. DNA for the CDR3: TGCGCCAGCAGCCACAGGGGGCAAAGCTACGAGCAGTACTTC. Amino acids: CASSHRGQSYEQYF.

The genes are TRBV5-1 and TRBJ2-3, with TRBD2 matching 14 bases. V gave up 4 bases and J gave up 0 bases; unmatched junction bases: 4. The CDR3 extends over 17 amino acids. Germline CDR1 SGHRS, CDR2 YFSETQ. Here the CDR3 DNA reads TGCGCCAGCAGCCCGGGACTAGCGGGAGCGAGCACAGATACGCAGTATTTT. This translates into CASSPGLAGASTDTQYF.

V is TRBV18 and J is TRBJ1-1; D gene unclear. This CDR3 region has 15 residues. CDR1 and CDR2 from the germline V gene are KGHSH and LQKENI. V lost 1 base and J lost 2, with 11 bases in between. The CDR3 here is CASSPRGEPNTEAFF. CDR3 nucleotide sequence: TGTGCCAGCTCACCACGTGGAGAACCTAACACTGAAGCTTTCTTT.

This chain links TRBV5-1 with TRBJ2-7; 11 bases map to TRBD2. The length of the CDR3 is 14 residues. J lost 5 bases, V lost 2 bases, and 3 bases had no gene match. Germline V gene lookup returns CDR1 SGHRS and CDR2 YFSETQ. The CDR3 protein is CASSFTSGSDEQYF. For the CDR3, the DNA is TGCGCCAGCAGCTTCACTAGCGGGAGCGACGAGCAGTACTTC.

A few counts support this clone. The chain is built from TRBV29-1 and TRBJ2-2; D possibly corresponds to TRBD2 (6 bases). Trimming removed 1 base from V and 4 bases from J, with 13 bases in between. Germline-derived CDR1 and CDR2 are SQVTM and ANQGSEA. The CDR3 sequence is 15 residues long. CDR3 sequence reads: CSVEVQDYATGELFF. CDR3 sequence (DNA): TGCAGCGTTGAAGTACAGGACTACGCCACCGGGGAGCTGTTTTTT.

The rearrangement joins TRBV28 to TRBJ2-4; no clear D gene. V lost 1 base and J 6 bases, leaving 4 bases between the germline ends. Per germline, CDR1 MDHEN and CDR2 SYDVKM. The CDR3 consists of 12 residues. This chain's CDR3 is CASSLSGNIQYF. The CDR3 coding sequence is TGTGCCAGCAGTTTATCCGGAAACATTCAGTACTTC.

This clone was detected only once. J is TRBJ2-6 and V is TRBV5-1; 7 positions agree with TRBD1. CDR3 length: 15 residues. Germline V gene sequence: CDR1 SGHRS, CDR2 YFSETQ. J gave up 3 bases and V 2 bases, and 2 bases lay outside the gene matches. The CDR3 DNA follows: TGCGCCAGCAGCTTAAGGGGGCTTGGGGCCAACGTCCTGACTTTC. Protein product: CASSLRGLGANVLTF.

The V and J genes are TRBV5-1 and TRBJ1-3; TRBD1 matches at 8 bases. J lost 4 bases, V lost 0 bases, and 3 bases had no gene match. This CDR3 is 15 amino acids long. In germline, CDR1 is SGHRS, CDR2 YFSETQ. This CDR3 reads CASSLDRGEGNTIYF. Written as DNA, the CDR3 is TGCGCCAGCAGCTTGGACAGGGGGGAAGGAAACACCATATATTTT.

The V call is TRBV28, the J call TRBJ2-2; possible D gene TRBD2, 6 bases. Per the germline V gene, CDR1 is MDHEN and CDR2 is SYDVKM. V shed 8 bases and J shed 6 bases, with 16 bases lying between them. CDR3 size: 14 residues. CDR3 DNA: TGTGCCAGCCCCCAACCGGGGGTAGCCGGGGAGCTGTTTTTT. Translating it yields CASPQPGVAGELFF.

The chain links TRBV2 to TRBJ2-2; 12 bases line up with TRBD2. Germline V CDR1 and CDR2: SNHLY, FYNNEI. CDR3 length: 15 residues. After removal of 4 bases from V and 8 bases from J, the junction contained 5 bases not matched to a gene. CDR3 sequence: CASSVLAGGLGELFF. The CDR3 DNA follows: TGTGCCAGCAGTGTACTAGCGGGAGGCTTGGGGGAGCTGTTTTTT.